These T cell receptor beta chains were read from a single sample in a study of shared clonotypes between healthy human individuals. TCRdb's table, derived via immunoSEQ multiplex PCR, lists solely in-frame clones and lacks some. Of fewer than 3 million clones listed, around 93% were seen once; the top ten hold around 0.35%. Sequencing used naive CD4+ T cells from PBMCs. The source is a man in his late teens or twenties in good health. Some clones in this sample may be carry-over from other donors' samples. Both conserved end residues are part of each CDR3. The D gene is left open where the match is weak. Clone sizes are given selectively: once, few, many, or a class where the clone is expanded.

>NA|TRBJ1-1|TRBV6-5|NA
TGTGCCAGCAGTTACTCGACGCTGAGCGCTGAAGCTTTCTTT
CASSYSTLSAEAFF
>NA|TRBJ2-7|TRBV7-2|TRBD2
TGTGCCAGCAGGGTGGAGGGACTAGCGTCGTGGGAGCAGTACTTC
CASRVEGLASWEQYF
>NA|TRBJ1-6|TRBV7-9|NA
TGTGCCAGTTCGATCCAGAATTCACCCCTCCACTTT
CASSIQNSPLHF
>NA|TRBJ2-1|TRBV5-1|TRBD2
TGCGCCAGCAGCTTTCCGGGACTACCTCCTGGTGAGCAGTTCTTC
CASSFPGLPPGEQFF
>NA|TRBJ1-2|TRBV10-3|NA
TGTGCCATCAGTGAGTCGTCCTATGGCTACACCTTC
CAISESSYGYTF
>NA|TRBJ2-5|TRBV7-2|TRBD1
TGTGCCAGCAGCTTAATGCCGCAGAGGGGGCTCCAAGAGACCCAGTACTTC
CASSLMPQRGLQETQYF
>NA|TRBJ2-1|TRBV11-2|TRBD2
TGTGCCAGCAGCCCCCGGACTAGCGGAAATGAGCAGTTCTTC
CASSPRTSGNEQFF
>NA|TRBJ2-7|TRBV28|TRBD2
TGTGCCAGCAGTCTCGCCGGGACTATTTCGGGCGGGCAGTACTTC
CASSLAGTISGGQYF
>NA|TRBJ1-4|TRBV28|NA
TGTGCCAGCAGTTTACGAGACAGCTTTTTTTTT
CASSLRDSFFF
>NA|TRBJ1-5|TRBV27|NA
TGTGCCAGTCCAACCGACGGGAGAAACTTCAATCAGCCCCAGCATTTT
CASPTDGRNFNQPQHF
>NA|TRBJ2-3|TRBV11-1|TRBD2
TGTGCCAGCAGCTTTGCCGGACTAGCGGGGAATCCCCTAGAAGATACGCAGTATTTT
CASSFAGLAGNPLEDTQYF
>NA|TRBJ2-2|TRBV5-1|NA
TGCGCCAGCAGCTTGGTTCGTACAGCGAACACCGGGGAGCTGTTTTTT
CASSLVRTANTGELFF
>NA|TRBJ2-3|TRBV7-2|NA
TGTGCCAGCAGCTTAGGATATACGCAGTATTTT
CASSLGYTQYF
>NA|TRBJ2-3|TRBV9|NA
TGTGCCAGCAGCGCGGACGGCCCAACGCAGTATTTT
CASSADGPTQYF
>NA|TRBJ2-1|TRBV19|TRBD2
TGTGCCAGTATTGGGTCGGGAGGGAGTAATGAGCAGTTCTTC
CASIGSGGSNEQFF
>NA|TRBJ2-7|TRBV5-1|TRBD2
TGCGCCAGCAGCTTGGGGACTGGTGGGGGACTAGCGCCGTACGAGCAGTACTTC
CASSLGTGGGLAPYEQYF
>NA|TRBJ2-2|TRBV7-2|TRBD2
TGTGCCAGCAGGATCGCGGGGGGTACAGGGAACACCGGGGAGCTGTTTTTT
CASRIAGGTGNTGELFF
>NA|TRBJ2-7|TRBV15|TRBD1
TGTGCCACCAGCAGCCGGGACAGACCCTACGAGCAGTACTTC
CATSSRDRPYEQYF
>NA|TRBJ1-2|TRBV19|NA
TGTGCCAGTAGTCCAGCAGGGGCGGGCTATGGCTACACCTTC
CASSPAGAGYGYTF
>NA|TRBJ2-3|TRBV4-1|NA
TGCGCCAGCAGCTTCCTTGGAGACCTCACAGATACGCAGTATTTT
CASSFLGDLTDTQYF
>NA|TRBJ2-7|TRBV5-1|TRBD2
TGCGCCAGCAGCTTGGCGACTAGCGGGGCTGGCTACGAGCAGTACTTC
CASSLATSGAGYEQYF
>NA|TRBJ2-7|TRBV6-5|NA
TGTGCCAGCAGGCTCGAGGTCAGGGGCGACGAGCAGTACTTC
CASRLEVRGDEQYF
>NA|TRBJ2-7|TRBV9|TRBD1
TGTGCCAGCAGCGTAAGCGGGGGACCGGGACAGGGGTACGAGCAGTACTTC
CASSVSGGPGQGYEQYF
>NA|TRBJ2-3|TRBV6-1|NA
TGTGCCAGCAGCGCTACACTAGCTTTTACGCAGTATTTT
CASSATLAFTQYF
>NA|TRBJ2-7|TRBV5-4|TRBD1
TGTGCCAGCAGCCGAAGTCGGGACAGGGCCTACGAGCAGTACTTC
CASSRSRDRAYEQYF
>NA|TRBJ2-7|TRBV27|TRBD2
TGTGCCAGCAGCCGCACTAGCGCAAAGGCCTACGAGCAGTACTTC
CASSRTSAKAYEQYF
>NA|TRBJ1-3|TRBV18|NA
TGTGCCAGCTCACCTGCACGAGGTCCTGGAAACACCATATATTTT
CASSPARGPGNTIYF
>few|TRBJ1-4|TRBV7-9|NA
TGTGCCAGCAGCTTAGCGGGGTCTAATGAAAAACTGTTTTTT
CASSLAGSNEKLFF
>NA|TRBJ2-5|TRBV6-4|NA
TGTGCCAGCAGTGTGCCCTCCCTGGGACAAGAGACCCAGTACTTC
CASSVPSLGQETQYF
>NA|TRBJ2-2|TRBV4-3|NA
TGCGCCAGCAGCCAAGGTTCCACGGGTAACACCGGGGAGCTGTTTTTT
CASSQGSTGNTGELFF
>NA|TRBJ1-1|TRBV18|NA
TGTGCCAGCTCACCGGCGACGCCCAGAGACGCTGAAGCTTTCTTT
CASSPATPRDAEAFF
>NA|TRBJ1-2|TRBV7-8|TRBD1
TGTGCCAGCAGTCTAACAGGGGGCGAGGTCTATGGCTACACCTTC
CASSLTGGEVYGYTF
>NA|TRBJ2-5|TRBV5-4|NA
TGTGCCAGCAGCTTGAAGGACCAACAAAAAGAGACCCAGTACTTC
CASSLKDQQKETQYF